These 7 T cell receptor beta chains share one sample of origin, sequenced in a study of shared clonotypes between healthy human individuals. Method: immunoSEQ multiplex PCR; TCRdb's copy keeps in-frame clones and lacks some. The sample shows about 320,000 clones, around 87% of them seen only once. Specimen: memory CD8+ T cells sorted from blood. Noted subset: CD45RO+ cells pooled with CCR7-negative TemRA cells. The origin of the receptors is a man aged 18 to 29 in good health.

CDR3 in DNA: TGTGCCAGCAGCCCCGGACTAGCGGGAGACGGGGAGACCCAGTACTTC. Protein: CASSPGLAGDGETQYF. The V and J genes are TRBV11-2 and TRBJ2-5; 13 bases fit TRBD2. This CDR3 contains 16 residues. CDR1 is SGHAT and CDR2 is FQNNGV in the germline V gene. J gave up 5 bases and V 5 bases, and 8 bases lay outside the gene matches.

V is TRBV10-2 and J is TRBJ2-7; the D call may be TRBD1 or TRBD2 (5 bases each). Trimming left V 2 bases short and J 3 bases short, with 14 bases between. The CDR3 loop spans 15 amino acids. Germline loops: CDR1 WSHSY, CDR2 SAAADI. CDR3 sequence reads: CASSEPPGPSYEQYF. The DNA for the CDR3 is TGCGCCAGCAGTGAGCCACCGGGACCCAGCTACGAGCAGTACTTC.

The chain employs TRBV19 and TRBJ2-5; weak D call: TRBD1 (5 bases). Trimming pared 2 bases from V and 5 bases from J, leaving 12 bases between. CDR1 is LNHDA, CDR2 SQIVND, per germline (reference sequence). The CDR3 sequence is 14 residues long. Written as DNA, the CDR3 is TGTGCCAGTAGTATAATGGCATCAGGGGAGACCCAGTACTTC. Encoded protein: CASSIMASGETQYF.

About this clone itself: A much bigger clone sits one base away, suggesting this may be a read error. The chain couples TRBV28 to TRBJ2-7; no clear D gene. Germline CDR1 and CDR2: MDHEN and SYDVKM. CDR3 length equals 13 residues. V shed 2 bases and J shed 1 base, with 6 bases lying between them. CDR3 DNA: TGTGCCAGCAGTTTACCAGGATCCTACGAGCAGTACTTC. Its translation: CASSLPGSYEQYF. The full variable domain, with the rest looked up from reference TRBV28 and TRBJ2-7, is DVKVTQSSRYLVKRTGEKVFLECVQDMDHENMFWYRQDPGLGLRLIYFSYDVKMKEKGDIPEGYSVSREKKERFSLILESASTNQTSMYLCASSLPGSYEQYFGPGTRLTVT.

The chain links TRBV4-3 to TRBJ2-7, with D maybe TRBD1 (6 bases). Germline V lookup: CDR1 LGHNA, CDR2 YSLEER. Trimming removed 1 base from V and 3 bases from J, with 13 bases in between. This CDR3 is 15 amino acids long. CDR3 loop: CASSQVWGPRYEQYF. CDR3 sequence (DNA): TGCGCCAGCAGCCAAGTTTGGGGGCCCCGCTACGAGCAGTACTTC.

V and J are TRBV4-1 and TRBJ1-4, with D unresolved. The CDR3 runs to 15 residues. The germline V gene encodes CDR1 MGHRA and CDR2 YSYEKL. The V and J ends lost 2 bases and 8 bases respectively, with 15 bases between them. CDR3 sequence: CASSQRAPSREKLFF. CDR3 nucleotide sequence: TGCGCCAGCAGCCAAAGGGCCCCGTCGCGGGAAAAACTGTTTTTT.

The chain is built from TRBV19 and TRBJ2-7; D is ambiguous. CDR1 LNHDA and CDR2 SQIVND come from the germline V gene (reference sequence). CDR3 length: 12 amino acids. Between the trimmed V and J ends, which lost 8 bases and 4 bases, there was a span of 12 bases. The CDR3 spells CASAGPTYEQYF. The DNA of the CDR3 is TGTGCCAGTGCCGGTCCTACTTACGAGCAGTACTTC.